A selection of T cell receptor beta chains follows, all from one sample in a study of shared clonotypes between healthy human individuals. Generated by immunoSEQ multiplex PCR, the TCRdb table keeps only in-frame clones and is missing some. The profile shows millions of clones, 90% to 95% of them singletons. Sequenced sample: naive CD4+ T cells sorted from blood. These receptors came from a young man in good health. CDR3s include the opening cysteine and the closing phenylalanine or tryptophan. The D gene is left open where the match is weak. Expanded clones are given a class, and other clones once, few, many or no size at all.

v_gene: TRBV6-1
abundance: NA
j_gene: TRBJ2-1
d_gene: NA
CDR3nt: TGTGCCAGCAGGGTGGATAGCTCCTACAATGAGCAGTTCTTC
CDR3aa: CASRVDSSYNEQFF

v_gene: TRBV7-8
abundance: NA
j_gene: TRBJ1-5
d_gene: NA
CDR3nt: TGTGCCAGCAGCTTTTCCGGGGGTGATCAGCCCCAGCATTTT
CDR3aa: CASSFSGGDQPQHF

v_gene: TRBV9
abundance: NA
j_gene: TRBJ1-6
d_gene: NA
CDR3nt: TGTGCCAGCAGCAGCCGGGACGGGTTCAGCTCCTATAATTCACCCCTCCACTTT
CDR3aa: CASSSRDGFSSYNSPLHF

v_gene: TRBV6-5
abundance: NA
j_gene: TRBJ1-1
d_gene: NA
CDR3nt: TGTGCCAGCAGTCTTGGGGGCTTGAACACTGAAGCTTTCTTT
CDR3aa: CASSLGGLNTEAFF

v_gene: TRBV6-5
abundance: NA
j_gene: TRBJ2-1
d_gene: NA
CDR3nt: TGTGCCAGCAGCCGCTCCTCTCCGGGGAATGAGCAGTTCTTC
CDR3aa: CASSRSSPGNEQFF

v_gene: TRBV19
abundance: NA
j_gene: TRBJ1-6
d_gene: TRBD1
CDR3nt: TGTGCCAGTAGCTTAACTGCCTACTCCGGGACAGGGGTTAATTCACCCCTCCACTTT
CDR3aa: CASSLTAYSGTGVNSPLHF

v_gene: TRBV2
abundance: NA
j_gene: TRBJ1-5
d_gene: NA
CDR3nt: TGTGCCAGCAGTGAAGGTGAGGGGATCAAGCAGGTCCAGCATTTT
CDR3aa: CASSEGEGIKQVQHF

v_gene: TRBV7-3
abundance: NA
j_gene: TRBJ1-4
d_gene: NA
CDR3nt: TGTGCCAGCAGCTTAACAGGGCAGTTCGGAGAAAAACTGTTTTTT
CDR3aa: CASSLTGQFGEKLFF

v_gene: TRBV5-1
abundance: NA
j_gene: TRBJ2-7
d_gene: NA
CDR3nt: TGCGCCAGCAGCGTGGGAGGGGGGACGCGGGAGCAGTACTTC
CDR3aa: CASSVGGGTREQYF

v_gene: TRBV6-1
abundance: NA
j_gene: TRBJ1-5
d_gene: TRBD1
CDR3nt: TGTGCCAGCAGTGGGCCCGGGACAGGGGGACTTAATCAGCCCCAGCATTTT
CDR3aa: CASSGPGTGGLNQPQHF

v_gene: TRBV18
abundance: NA
j_gene: TRBJ2-1
d_gene: TRBD2
CDR3nt: TGTGCCAGCTCACCGGGACTAGCGGGACAGGGTGAGCAGTTCTTC
CDR3aa: CASSPGLAGQGEQFF

v_gene: TRBV11-2
abundance: NA
j_gene: TRBJ2-5
d_gene: NA
CDR3nt: TGTGCCAGCAGCTTAGGGAGCTACCTTGAAGAGACCCAGTACTTC
CDR3aa: CASSLGSYLEETQYF

v_gene: TRBV6-5
abundance: NA
j_gene: TRBJ2-2
d_gene: NA
CDR3nt: TGTGCCAGCAGCTGGAGACCCCCTGCCGGGGAGCTGTTTTTT
CDR3aa: CASSWRPPAGELFF

v_gene: TRBV5-1
abundance: NA
j_gene: TRBJ1-1
d_gene: NA
CDR3nt: TGCGCCAGCAGCTTGGCCGGGCAGGCCATCTCCACTGAAGCTTTCTTT
CDR3aa: CASSLAGQAISTEAFF

v_gene: TRBV5-1
abundance: NA
j_gene: TRBJ2-1
d_gene: NA
CDR3nt: TGCGCCAGCAGCTTGGGTGGGGAATACAATGAGCAGTTCTTC
CDR3aa: CASSLGGEYNEQFF

v_gene: TRBV5-4
abundance: NA
j_gene: TRBJ2-7
d_gene: TRBD2
CDR3nt: TGTGCCAGCAGCCTCCTTGGACTAGCGGGAGGAAACTCCTACGAGCAGTACTTC
CDR3aa: CASSLLGLAGGNSYEQYF

v_gene: TRBV28
abundance: NA
j_gene: TRBJ2-1
d_gene: TRBD2
CDR3nt: TGTGCCAGCCGGGGGGGGGCCGACAATGAGCAGTTCTTC
CDR3aa: CASRGGADNEQFF

v_gene: TRBV28
abundance: NA
j_gene: TRBJ1-6
d_gene: NA
CDR3nt: TGTGCTTCCGGGCAGCCACCTAATTCACCCCTCCACTTT
CDR3aa: CASGQPPNSPLHF

v_gene: TRBV2
abundance: few
j_gene: TRBJ1-2
d_gene: NA
CDR3nt: TGTGCCAGCATGAGGGACCATGGCTACACCTTC
CDR3aa: CASMRDHGYTF

v_gene: TRBV10-1
abundance: NA
j_gene: TRBJ2-7
d_gene: NA
CDR3nt: TGCGCCAGCAGGCGGGACAGGGAATCACTAGCGGGGTCCTACGAGCAGTACTTC
CDR3aa: CASRRDRESLAGSYEQYF